Here is one T cell receptor (beta chain) with its context. The CDR3 runs 13 residues. Between the trimmed V and J ends, which lost 1 base and 5 bases, there was a span of 6 bases. Germline CDR1 SNHLY, CDR2 FYNNEI. The record originates from a study of cytomegalovirus exposure and HLA in healthy donors. 60 Vbeta and 13 Jbeta primers were used in PCR. Here immunoSEQ multiplex PCR was the method, and the copy in TCRdb shows in-frame clones only, minus some. In the table there are approximately 210,000 clones, 82% of which are singletons. The J gene is TRBJ2-1, the V gene TRBV2; tentative D call: TRBD1 (6 bases). The sequence derives from a middle-aged man in good health and CMV-seropositive. What was sequenced was PBMCs. In nucleotides, the CDR3 is TGTGCCAGCAGTGAAGGGACAGACAATGAGCAGTTCTTC. It yields the protein CASSEGTDNEQFF.